Included here is one T cell receptor beta chain sequence, with context. Its antigen is undetermined. The data were produced by immunoSEQ multiplex PCR, yet TCRdb's version contains in-frame clones alone and is incomplete. The sample has a few hundred thousand clones, roughly 97% seen once. The V end was cut by 3 bases, the J end by 4 bases, with 16 bases between. The CDR3 has 15 residues. CDR1 MDHEN and CDR2 SYDVKM come from the germline V gene. The record originates from a study of shared clonotypes between healthy human individuals. Study-wide results and limits: The donor pool, a small one, limited the genetic and exposure-history diversity represented.

The J gene is TRBJ2-7, the V gene TRBV28, with D perhaps TRBD2 (7 bases). This TCR was sampled from a woman aged 30 to 39 in good health. The sequencing sample was made of naive CD4+ T cells sorted from blood. Stated subset: CD45RA+ positively selected. CDR3 DNA sequence: TGTGCCAGCAGTTTGGGGGGGCAGGGCCGGTACGAGCAGTACTTC. Translation gives CASSLGGQGRYEQYF.